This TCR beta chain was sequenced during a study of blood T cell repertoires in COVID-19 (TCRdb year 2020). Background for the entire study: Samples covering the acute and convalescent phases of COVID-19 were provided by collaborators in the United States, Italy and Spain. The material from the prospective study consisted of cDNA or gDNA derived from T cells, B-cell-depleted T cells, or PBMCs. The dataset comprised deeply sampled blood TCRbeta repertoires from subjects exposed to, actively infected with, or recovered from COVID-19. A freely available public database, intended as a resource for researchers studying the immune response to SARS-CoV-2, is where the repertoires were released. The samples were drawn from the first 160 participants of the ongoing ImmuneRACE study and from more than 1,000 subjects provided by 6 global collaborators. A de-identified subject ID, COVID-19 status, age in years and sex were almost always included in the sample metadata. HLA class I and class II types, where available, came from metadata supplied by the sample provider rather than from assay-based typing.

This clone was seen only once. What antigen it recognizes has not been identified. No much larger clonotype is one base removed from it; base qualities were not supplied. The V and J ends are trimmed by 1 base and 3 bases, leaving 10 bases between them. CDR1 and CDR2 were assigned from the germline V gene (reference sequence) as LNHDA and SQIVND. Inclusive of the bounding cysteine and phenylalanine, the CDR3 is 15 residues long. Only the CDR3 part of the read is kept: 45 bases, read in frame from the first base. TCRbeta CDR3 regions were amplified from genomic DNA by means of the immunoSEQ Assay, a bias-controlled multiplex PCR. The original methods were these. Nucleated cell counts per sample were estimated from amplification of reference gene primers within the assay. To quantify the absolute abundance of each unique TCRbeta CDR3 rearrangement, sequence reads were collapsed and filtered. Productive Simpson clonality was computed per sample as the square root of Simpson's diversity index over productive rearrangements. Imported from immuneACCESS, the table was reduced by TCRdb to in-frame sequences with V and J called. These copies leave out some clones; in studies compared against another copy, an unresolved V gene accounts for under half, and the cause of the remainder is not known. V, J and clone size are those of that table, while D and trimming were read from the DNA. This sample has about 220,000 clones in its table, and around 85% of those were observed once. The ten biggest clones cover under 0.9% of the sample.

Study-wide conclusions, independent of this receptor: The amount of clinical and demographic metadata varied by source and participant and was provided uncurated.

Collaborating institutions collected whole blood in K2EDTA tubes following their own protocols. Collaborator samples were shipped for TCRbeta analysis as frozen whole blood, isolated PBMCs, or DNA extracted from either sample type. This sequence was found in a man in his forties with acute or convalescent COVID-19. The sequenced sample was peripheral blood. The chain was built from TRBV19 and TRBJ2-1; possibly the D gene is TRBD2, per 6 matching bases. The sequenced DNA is TGTGCCAGTAGTATAGGCGGGAAGGTCTACAATGAGCAGTTCTTC. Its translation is CASSIGGKVYNEQFF.